A selection of T cell receptor beta chains follows, all from one sample in a study of shared clonotypes between healthy human individuals. This table comes from immunoSEQ multiplex PCR, and its TCRdb copy is limited to in-frame clones, with some not included. The top ten hold 0.4% to 0.45% of the sample, which has about 1.5 million clones, 95% to 99% seen once. The specimen sequenced was naive CD4+ T cells sorted from blood. The receptors originated from a man aged 25-40 years in good health. CDR3s include the opening cysteine and the closing phenylalanine or tryptophan. Part of the rows lack a size; the others show once, few, many or a class for expanded clones.

j_call clone_size v_call cdr3_aa
TRBJ2-1 once TRBV18 CASSPAPGQGQYNEQFF
TRBJ2-7 . TRBV28 CASSLASGTGGFGDEQYF
TRBJ2-1 . TRBV7-3 CASSLTPSSYNEQFF
TRBJ2-1 . TRBV5-4 CASSSGASGYNEQFF
TRBJ2-3 . TRBV9 CASSPIAESDTQYF
TRBJ2-7 . TRBV19 CATKRGVGIYEQYF
TRBJ2-1 . TRBV28 CASRLERGSYNEQFF
TRBJ1-1 . TRBV2 CASSGELNTEAFF
TRBJ1-2 . TRBV18 CASSESPGGEDGYTF
TRBJ1-4 . TRBV18 CASSPRANEKLFF
TRBJ1-5 . TRBV5-1 CASSLQGNQPQHF
TRBJ2-1 . TRBV7-9 CASTTSGYNEQFF
TRBJ1-1 . TRBV19 CASSMNFRAFF
TRBJ2-7 . TRBV18 CASSGPRDRVYEQYF
TRBJ1-5 . TRBV2 CASSEAYWTGGNQPQHF
TRBJ2-7 . TRBV29-1 CSVAGSYEQYF
TRBJ1-1 . TRBV11-2 CASSLINTEAFF
TRBJ1-3 . TRBV2 CASSEVVSGNTIYF
TRBJ1-5 . TRBV7-2 CASSFGVSAPQHF
TRBJ2-7 . TRBV7-9 CASSYRVDYEQYF
TRBJ2-2 . TRBV5-4 CASSLASGVNTGELFF
TRBJ1-1 . TRBV18 CASSPVRMNTEAFF
TRBJ1-5 . TRBV7-9 CASSLAADRGNNQPQHF
TRBJ2-5 . TRBV5-8 CASSLVQETQYF
TRBJ2-2 . TRBV11-2 CASRYRAETNTGELFF
TRBJ2-5 . TRBV5-6 CASSLRGPGETQYF
TRBJ2-7 . TRBV5-1 CASSEGQGATYEQYF
TRBJ2-5 . TRBV7-2 CASSSGQPSSTQYF
TRBJ1-2 once TRBV27 CASSGRGLRGYTF